The 18 T cell receptor beta chains listed next were all sequenced from one sample in a study of blood T cell repertoires in COVID-19. Profiled with immunoSEQ multiplex PCR; TCRdb holds only in-frame clones, not every one. The sample lists fewer than 200,000 clones, approximately 90% occurring once. Sequencing used peripheral blood. All receptors come from a man between 50 and 59 years old with acute or convalescent COVID-19.

This clone appeared a few times. The CDR3 region is CASSFAGQGYGYTF. As DNA, the CDR3 is TGTGCCAGCAGCTTCGCGGGACAGGGGTATGGCTACACCTTC. This chain links TRBV7-9 with TRBJ1-2, with 10 bases lining up with TRBD1. Germline-derived CDR1 and CDR2 are SEHNR and FQNEAQ (reference sequence). This CDR3 is built from 14 residues. After removal of 3 bases from V and 5 bases from J, the junction contained 3 bases not matched to a gene.

This rearrangement joins TRBV10-3 to TRBJ1-1, with D perhaps matching TRBD1 (5 bases). The CDR3 has 14 residues. The germline V gene encodes CDR1 ENHRY and CDR2 SYGVKD. Trimming removed 2 bases from V and 6 bases from J, with 13 bases in between. The CDR3 region has the DNA TGTGCCATCAGTGAGGTCGGGGGGAGCGCTGAAGCTTTCTTT. It is translated as CAISEVGGSAEAFF.

This chain uses TRBV2 with TRBJ1-2, with a tentative D call TRBD1 (6 bases). This CDR3 has 13 amino acids. CDR1 and CDR2 (germline): SNHLY, FYNNEI. Trimming took off 6 bases at V and 2 bases at J, with 10 bases between the two ends. The CDR3 here is CASRPQGNYGYTF. The CDR3 nucleotides read TGTGCCAGCAGACCCCAGGGGAACTATGGCTACACCTTC.

CDR3 coding DNA: TGCAGTGCTAGTCCCCGACAGGGGAATCGTGGCCAGCATTTT. Its protein is CSASPRQGNRGQHF. J is TRBJ1-5 and V is TRBV20-1, with TRBD1 identical over 8 bases. Germline CDR1 reads DFQATT; CDR2 reads SNEGSKA (reference sequence). J gave up 12 bases and V 3 bases, and 13 bases lay outside the gene matches. The CDR3 is 14 amino acids.

V gene TRBV3-1 (or the pseudogene TRBV3-2) combines with J gene TRBJ2-3; 8 positions agree with TRBD2. Unmatched junction bases numbered 9, after V lost 6 bases and J lost 4 bases. The CDR3 extends over 15 amino acids. Germline assignment: CDR1 LGHDT and CDR2 YNNKEL (reference sequence). The CDR3 DNA reads as TGTGCCAGCAGACCGGGACTAGGTTCCGCAGATACGCAGTATTTT. Translation gives CASRPGLGSADTQYF.

V and J are TRBV19 and TRBJ2-3, with 7 bases fitting TRBD2. CDR3 length: 17 amino acids. Germline loops: CDR1 LNHDA, CDR2 SQIVND (reference sequence). With V trimmed by 1 base and J by 0 bases, 7 bases remained unmatched. CDR3 sequence (DNA): TGTGCCAGTAGTATAGCGGCGAGCGGGGAGAGCACAGATACGCAGTATTTT. It codes for CASSIAASGESTDTQYF. Complete variable domain (other parts from reference TRBV19 and TRBJ2-3): DGGITQSPKYLFRKEGQNVTLSCEQNLNHDAMYWYRQDPGQGLRLIYYSQIVNDFQKGDIAEGYSVSREKKESFPLTVTSAQKNPTAFYLCASSIAASGESTDTQYFGPGTRLTVL.

The V and J genes are TRBV29-1 and TRBJ1-2, with 9 bases matching TRBD1. CDR3 length: 14 residues. Germline assignment: CDR1 SQVTM and CDR2 ANQGSEA. With V trimmed by 6 bases and J by 0 bases, 5 bases remained unmatched. CDR3 DNA: TGCAGCGTGCACCGACAGGGGGCTAACTATGGCTACACCTTC. The encoded protein is CSVHRQGANYGYTF.

This clone is a singleton in its sample. The chain links TRBV4-2 to TRBJ2-1; 13 bases are a match to TRBD2. V shed 1 base, J shed 7 bases, and the junction held 1 base outside the gene matches. The CDR3 spans 15 residues. Germline V gene sequence: CDR1 LGHNA, CDR2 YNFKEQ. CDR3 sequence (DNA): TGTGCCAGCAGCCAAGGGGGACTAGCGGGAAATGAGCAGTTCTTC. Translated: CASSQGGLAGNEQFF.

The chain employs TRBV28 and TRBJ2-1; 10 bases map to TRBD2. Germline-derived CDR1 and CDR2 are MDHEN and SYDVKM. The CDR3 extends over 16 amino acids. Losses at the gene ends were 1 base for V and 7 bases for J; bases not matched to a gene: 7. CDR3 bases: TGTGCCAGCAGTTTATCTAGCGGGAGTACATGGAATGAGCAGTTCTTC. Encoded protein: CASSLSSGSTWNEQFF.

V and J are TRBV19 and TRBJ1-5, with TRBD1 identical over 11 bases. V lost 5 bases to trimming and J lost 9 bases; unmatched junction nucleotides: 12. The CDR3 consists of 16 residues. CDR1 is LNHDA and CDR2 is SQIVND in the germline V gene (reference sequence). In DNA form, the CDR3 reads TGTGCCAGTAGTCCCGGGACAGGGGGTGCCGGATTGCCCCAGCATTTT. The encoded protein is CASSPGTGGAGLPQHF. Variable domain in full (rest from reference TRBV19 and TRBJ1-5): DGGITQSPKYLFRKEGQNVTLSCEQNLNHDAMYWYRQDPGQGLRLIYYSQIVNDFQKGDIAEGYSVSREKKESFPLTVTSAQKNPTAFYLCASSPGTGGAGLPQHFGDGTRLSIL.

The gene calls are TRBV6-2 or TRBV6-3 and TRBJ2-5, with D perhaps matching TRBD2 (6 bases). From germline, CDR1 is MNHEY and CDR2 SVGEGT. The CDR3 has 14 amino acids. V was clipped by 5 bases and J by 3 bases, with 13 bases between them. This chain's CDR3 is CASSPGTGEETQYF. CDR3 DNA sequence: TGTGCCAGCAGTCCAGGGACTGGAGAAGAGACCCAGTACTTC.

This clone was seen repeatedly, ten times or more. V is TRBV4-1 and J is TRBJ1-5; D is undetermined. Germline CDR1 reads MGHRA; CDR2 reads YSYEKL. The CDR3 consists of 15 residues. Trimming cost V 2 bases and J 3 bases, with 11 bases left between them. This chain's CDR3 is CASSQIGRDNQPQHF. The CDR3 DNA is TGCGCCAGCAGCCAAATCGGACGGGACAATCAGCCCCAGCATTTT.

The genes are TRBV5-5 and TRBJ2-1; D unresolved. Per germline, CDR1 SGHKS and CDR2 YYEKEE (reference sequence). Deletions cut 0 bases from V and 7 bases from J, with 5 bases between. The CDR3 length is 12 residues. CDR3 DNA: TGTGCCAGCAGCTTGGACGGGAATGAGCAGTTCTTC. Residues: CASSLDGNEQFF.

V and J are TRBV2 and TRBJ1-1; 8 bases are shared with TRBD1. The CDR3 sequence is 13 residues long. After removal of 6 bases from V and 5 bases from J, the junction contained 5 bases not matched to a gene. Per the germline V gene, CDR1 is SNHLY and CDR2 is FYNNEI. The CDR3 DNA follows: TGTGCCAGCAGGGGGACAGGTGGGACTGAAGCTTTCTTT. This codes for CASRGTGGTEAFF.

The chain recombines TRBV24-1 with TRBJ2-1, with TRBD2 identical over 8 bases. CDR3 size: 16 residues. The V segment lost 1 base and the J segment 2 bases; nucleotides outside the gene matches: 3. CDR1 is KGHDR and CDR2 is SFDVKD in the germline V gene. CDR3 loop: CATSDLRGGAYNEQFF. CDR3 nucleotide sequence: TGTGCCACCAGTGATTTACGGGGGGGGGCCTACAATGAGCAGTTCTTC.

The gene calls are TRBV7-9 and TRBJ1-4; 7 bases fit TRBD1. The CDR3 contains 14 residues. J gave up 10 bases and V 6 bases, and 11 bases lay outside the gene matches. CDR1 is SEHNR and CDR2 is FQNEAQ in the germline V gene (reference sequence). The CDR3 nucleotides are TGTGCCAGCAGTATCCGGACAGGATCGGGAAAACTGTTTTTT. Its protein is CASSIRTGSGKLFF.

The rearrangement joins TRBV4-1 to TRBJ1-5; D is uncertain. Germline CDR1 MGHRA, CDR2 YSYEKL. Trimming left V 0 bases short and J 4 bases short, with 7 bases between. The CDR3 runs to 14 residues. In nucleotides, the CDR3 is TGCGCCAGCAGCCAAGATCACAGAAATCAGCCCCAGCATTTT. Protein: CASSQDHRNQPQHF.

A single count supports this clone. The same CDR3 is also encoded by other DNA sequences in this sample. The chain recombines TRBV10-1 with TRBJ2-7, with TRBD2 matching over 9 bases. Trimming at V came to 3 bases and at J to 0 bases, leaving 12 bases not matched to a gene. Looked up from germline, CDR1 is WNHNN and CDR2 is SYGVQD (reference sequence). This CDR3 contains 18 residues. CDR3 sequence: CASSESQREVPSSYEQYF. The CDR3 coding sequence is TGCGCCAGCAGTGAATCCCAGCGGGAGGTCCCAAGCTCCTACGAGCAGTACTTC.